This TCR beta chain was identified in a study of CDR3 diversity in severe acne. Relative to its sample, this clonotype is medium-sized (0.01 to 0.1%). TCRdb reprocessed the PCR reads via MiXCR and lists one record per CDR3 protein. The top ten hold 9.5% to 15% of the sample, which has 97,000 or so distinct CDR3 sequences, 51% seen once. Between the trimmed V and J ends, which lost 3 bases and 4 bases, there was a span of 4 bases. The CDR3 length is 12 residues. The germline V gene encodes CDR1 LGHNA and CDR2 YSLEER. The sample comprised blood. V is TRBV4-3 and J is TRBJ2-1; D remains ambiguous. The sequence derives from a male donor with acne. The CDR3 DNA sequence: TGCGCCAGCAGCCAGGGGTACAATGAGCAGTTCTTC. Its translation is CASSQGYNEQFF.